This T cell receptor beta chain was recovered during a study of blood T cell repertoires in COVID-19. Some clones are missing from TCRdb's copy, which holds only in-frame ones; the method was immunoSEQ multiplex PCR. Of about 340,000 clones detected, roughly 86% appear once; the ten largest clones hold 6% to 8.5%. The V gene lost 2 bases and the J gene lost 0 bases, with 7 bases spanning the gap. Germline V gene lookup returns CDR1 MNHEY and CDR2 SVGAGI. The CDR3 consists of 14 residues. The receptor's source is a woman in her seventies with COVID-19, enrolled during active disease. The chain has TRBV6-5 and TRBJ1-2; weak D call: TRBD1 (5 bases). Sequencing input: peripheral blood. The CDR3 loop reads CASSYAGSNYGYTF. Written as DNA, the CDR3 is TGTGCCAGCAGTTACGCAGGGTCTAACTATGGCTACACCTTC.